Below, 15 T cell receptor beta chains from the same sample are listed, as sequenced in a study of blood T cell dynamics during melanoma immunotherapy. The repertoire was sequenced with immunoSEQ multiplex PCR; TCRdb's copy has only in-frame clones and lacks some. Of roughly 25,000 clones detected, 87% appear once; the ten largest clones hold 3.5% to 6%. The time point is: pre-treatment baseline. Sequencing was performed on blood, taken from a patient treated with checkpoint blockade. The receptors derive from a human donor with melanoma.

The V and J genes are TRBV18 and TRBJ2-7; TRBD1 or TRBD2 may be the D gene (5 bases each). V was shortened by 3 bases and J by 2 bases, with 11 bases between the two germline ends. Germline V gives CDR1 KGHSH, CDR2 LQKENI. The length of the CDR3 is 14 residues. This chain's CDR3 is CASSPGTATYEQYF. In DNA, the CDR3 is TGTGCCAGCTCACCGGGGACCGCGACCTACGAGCAGTACTTC.

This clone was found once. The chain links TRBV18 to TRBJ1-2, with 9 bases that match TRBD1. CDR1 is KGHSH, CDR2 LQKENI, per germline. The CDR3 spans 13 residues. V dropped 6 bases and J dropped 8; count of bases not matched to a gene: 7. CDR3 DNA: TGTGCCAGCTCCCACAGGGGGCCGCGGGGCTACACCTTC. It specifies CASSHRGPRGYTF.

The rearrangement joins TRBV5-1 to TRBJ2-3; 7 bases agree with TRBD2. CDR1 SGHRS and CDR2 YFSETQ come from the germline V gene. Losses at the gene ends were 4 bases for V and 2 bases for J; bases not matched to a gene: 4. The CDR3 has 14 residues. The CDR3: CASSPGLVTDTQYF. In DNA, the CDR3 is TGCGCCAGCAGCCCCGGACTAGTCACAGATACGCAGTATTTT. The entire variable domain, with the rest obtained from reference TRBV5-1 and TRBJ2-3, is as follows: KAGVTQTPRYLIKTRGQQVTLSCSPISGHRSVSWYQQTPGQGLQFLFEYFSETQRNKGNFPGRFSGRQFSNSRSEMNVSTLELGDSALYLCASSPGLVTDTQYFGPGTRLTVL.

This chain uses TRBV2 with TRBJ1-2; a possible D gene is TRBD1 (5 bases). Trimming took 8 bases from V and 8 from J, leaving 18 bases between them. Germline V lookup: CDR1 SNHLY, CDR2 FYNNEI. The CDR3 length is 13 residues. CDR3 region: CASRYFRDAGYTF. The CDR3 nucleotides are TGTGCCAGCCGCTACTTCAGGGACGCGGGCTACACCTTC.

The CDR3 loop reads CASRPGGNTDTQYF. CDR3 DNA: TGTGCCAGCAGGCCGGGCGGTAACACAGATACGCAGTATTTT. The chain has TRBV9 and TRBJ2-3; no clear D. This CDR3 has 14 residues. Trimming removed 5 bases at V and 2 bases at J, with 12 bases between. In germline, CDR1 is SGDLS, CDR2 YYNGEE.

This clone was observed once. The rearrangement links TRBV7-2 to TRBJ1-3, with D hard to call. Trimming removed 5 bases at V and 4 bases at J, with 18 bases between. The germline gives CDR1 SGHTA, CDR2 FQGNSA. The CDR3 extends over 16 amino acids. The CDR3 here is CASSPTPGRWGNTIYF. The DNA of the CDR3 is TGTGCCAGCAGCCCTACCCCCGGGAGATGGGGAAACACCATATATTTT.

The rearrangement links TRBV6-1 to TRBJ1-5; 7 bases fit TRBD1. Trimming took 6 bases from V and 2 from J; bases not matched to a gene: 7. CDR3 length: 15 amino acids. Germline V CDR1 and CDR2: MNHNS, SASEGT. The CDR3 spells CASSQQGLGNQPQHF. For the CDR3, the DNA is TGTGCCAGCAGCCAACAGGGGCTAGGCAATCAGCCCCAGCATTTT.

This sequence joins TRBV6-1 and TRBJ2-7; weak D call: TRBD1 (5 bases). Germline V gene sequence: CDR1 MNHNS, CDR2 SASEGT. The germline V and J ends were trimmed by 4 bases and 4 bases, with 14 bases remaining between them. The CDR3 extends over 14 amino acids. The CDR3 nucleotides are TGTGCCAGCAGTGCTTGGGGCCCCGGATACGAGCAGTACTTC. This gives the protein CASSAWGPGYEQYF.

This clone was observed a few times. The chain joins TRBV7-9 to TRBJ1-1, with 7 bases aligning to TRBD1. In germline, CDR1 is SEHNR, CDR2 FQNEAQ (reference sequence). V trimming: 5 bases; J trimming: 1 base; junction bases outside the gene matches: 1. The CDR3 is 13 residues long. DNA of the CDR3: TGTGCCAGCAGCGGACAGGCGAACACTGAAGCTTTCTTT. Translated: CASSGQANTEAFF.

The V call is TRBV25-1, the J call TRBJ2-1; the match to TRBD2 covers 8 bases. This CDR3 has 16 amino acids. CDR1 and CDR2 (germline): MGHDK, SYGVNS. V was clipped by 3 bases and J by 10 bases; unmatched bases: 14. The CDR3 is CASSELAGRRVEEQFF. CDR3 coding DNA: TGTGCCAGCAGTGAGCTAGCGGGCCGGAGAGTTGAAGAGCAGTTCTTC. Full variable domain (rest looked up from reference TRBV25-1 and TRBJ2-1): EADIYQTPRYLVIGTGKKITLECSQTMGHDKMYWYQQDPGMELHLIHYSYGVNSTEKGDLSSESTVSRIRTEHFPLTLESARPSHTSQYLCASSELAGRRVEEQFFGPGTRLTVL.

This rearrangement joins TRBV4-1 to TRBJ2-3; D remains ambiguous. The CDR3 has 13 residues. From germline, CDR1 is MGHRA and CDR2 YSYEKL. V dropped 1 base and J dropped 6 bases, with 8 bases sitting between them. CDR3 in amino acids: CASSQVLGDTQYF. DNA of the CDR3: TGCGCCAGCAGCCAAGTCCTGGGGGATACGCAGTATTTT.

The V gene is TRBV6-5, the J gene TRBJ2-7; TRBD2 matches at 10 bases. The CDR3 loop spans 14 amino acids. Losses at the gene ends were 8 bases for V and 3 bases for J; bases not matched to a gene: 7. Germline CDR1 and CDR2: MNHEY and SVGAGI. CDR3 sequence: CASSSGLAVYEQYF. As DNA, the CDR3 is TGTGCCAGCTCCAGCGGACTAGCGGTCTACGAGCAGTACTTC.

The CDR3 region is CASRGLRANEQFF. In DNA, the CDR3 is TGTGCCAGCAGGGGGCTCCGGGCTAATGAGCAGTTCTTC. The gene calls are TRBV6-6 and TRBJ2-1, with a weak D call TRBD1 (5 bases). The CDR3 has 13 amino acids. Trimming took 6 bases from V and 7 from J, leaving 13 bases between them. Germline loops: CDR1 MNHNY, CDR2 SVGAGI (reference sequence).

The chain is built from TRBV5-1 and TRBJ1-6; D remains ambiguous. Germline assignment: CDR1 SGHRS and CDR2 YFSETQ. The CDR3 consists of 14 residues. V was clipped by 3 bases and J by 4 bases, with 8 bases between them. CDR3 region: CASSSDGYNSPLHF. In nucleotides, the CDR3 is TGCGCCAGCAGCTCGGACGGTTATAATTCACCCCTCCACTTT.

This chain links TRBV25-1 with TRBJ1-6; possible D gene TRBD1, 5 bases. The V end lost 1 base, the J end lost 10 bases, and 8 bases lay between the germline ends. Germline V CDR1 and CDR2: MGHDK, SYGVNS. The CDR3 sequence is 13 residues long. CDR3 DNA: TGTGCCAGCAGTGAATCAGGGAAATCACCCCTCCACTTT. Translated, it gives CASSESGKSPLHF.